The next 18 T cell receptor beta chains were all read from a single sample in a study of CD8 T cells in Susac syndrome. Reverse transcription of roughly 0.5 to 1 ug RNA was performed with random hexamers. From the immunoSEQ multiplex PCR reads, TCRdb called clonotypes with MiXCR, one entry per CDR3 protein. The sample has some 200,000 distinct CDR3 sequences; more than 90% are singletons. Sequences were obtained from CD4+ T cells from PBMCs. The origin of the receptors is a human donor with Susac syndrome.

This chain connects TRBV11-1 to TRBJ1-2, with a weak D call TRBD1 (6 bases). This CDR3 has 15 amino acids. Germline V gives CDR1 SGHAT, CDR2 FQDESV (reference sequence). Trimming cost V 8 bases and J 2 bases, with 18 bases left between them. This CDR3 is CASASRGMDNYGYTF. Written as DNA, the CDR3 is TGTGCCAGCGCCTCGAGGGGGATGGACAACTATGGCTACACCTTC. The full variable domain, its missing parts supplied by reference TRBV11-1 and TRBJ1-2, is EAEVAQSPRYKITEKSQAVAFWCDPISGHATLYWYRQILGQGPELLVQFQDESVVDDSQLPKDRFSAERLKGVDSTLKIQPAELGDSAMYLCASASRGMDNYGYTFGSGTRLTVV.

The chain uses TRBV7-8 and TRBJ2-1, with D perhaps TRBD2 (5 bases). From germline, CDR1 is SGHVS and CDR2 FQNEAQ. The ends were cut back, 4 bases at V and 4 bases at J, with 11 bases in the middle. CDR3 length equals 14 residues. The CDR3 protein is CASSYTRNYNEQFF. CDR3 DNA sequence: TGTGCCAGCAGCTATACTAGGAATTACAATGAGCAGTTCTTC. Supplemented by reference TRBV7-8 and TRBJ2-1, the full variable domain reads GAGVSQSPRYKVAKRGQDVALRCDPISGHVSLFWYQQALGQGPEFLTYFQNEAQLDKSGLPSDRFFAERPEGSVSTLKIQRTQQEDSAVYLCASSYTRNYNEQFFGPGTRLTVL.

CDR3 in amino acids: CAWSVDAKQETQYF. CDR3 sequence (DNA): TGTGCCTGGAGTGTCGACGCGAAGCAAGAGACCCAGTACTTC. The chain combines TRBV30 with TRBJ2-5, with D uncertain. Germline V lookup: CDR1 GTSNPN, CDR2 SVGIG (reference sequence). V lost 0 bases, J lost 2 bases, and 10 bases lay in between. The CDR3 length is 14 residues.

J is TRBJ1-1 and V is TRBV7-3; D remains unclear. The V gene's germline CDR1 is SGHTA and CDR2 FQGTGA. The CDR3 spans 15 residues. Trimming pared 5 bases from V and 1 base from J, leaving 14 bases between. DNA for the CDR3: TGTGCCAGCAGCCTCGCCCGGGGTTCGAACACTGAAGCTTTCTTT. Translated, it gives CASSLARGSNTEAFF.

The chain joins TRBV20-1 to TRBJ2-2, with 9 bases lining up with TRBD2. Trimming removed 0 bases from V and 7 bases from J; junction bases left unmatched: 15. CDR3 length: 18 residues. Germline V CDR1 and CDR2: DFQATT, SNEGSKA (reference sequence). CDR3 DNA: TGCAGTGCTAGAGAATCCTCCGGGCGGGGGGGCTTTGACGGGGAGCTGTTTTTT. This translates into CSARESSGRGGFDGELFF.

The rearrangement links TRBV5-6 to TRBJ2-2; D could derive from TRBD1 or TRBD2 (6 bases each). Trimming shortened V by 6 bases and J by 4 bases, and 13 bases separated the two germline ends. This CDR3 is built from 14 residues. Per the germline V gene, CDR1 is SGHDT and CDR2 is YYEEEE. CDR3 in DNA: TGTGCCAGCATGTGGGGGGCCGGCACCGGGGAGCTGTTTTTT. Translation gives CASMWGAGTGELFF.

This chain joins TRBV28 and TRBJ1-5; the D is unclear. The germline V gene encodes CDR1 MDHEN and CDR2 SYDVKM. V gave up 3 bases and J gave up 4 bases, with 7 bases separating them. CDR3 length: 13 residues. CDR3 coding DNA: TGTGCCAGCAGTTTCGAGGAAAATCAGCCCCAGCATTTT. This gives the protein CASSFEENQPQHF.

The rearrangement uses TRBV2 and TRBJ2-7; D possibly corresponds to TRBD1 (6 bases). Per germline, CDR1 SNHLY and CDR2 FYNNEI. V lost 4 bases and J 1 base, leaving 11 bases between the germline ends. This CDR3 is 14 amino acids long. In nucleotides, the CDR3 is TGTGCCAGCAGTGGGCGGACAGTGTCCTACGAGCAGTACTTC. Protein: CASSGRTVSYEQYF.

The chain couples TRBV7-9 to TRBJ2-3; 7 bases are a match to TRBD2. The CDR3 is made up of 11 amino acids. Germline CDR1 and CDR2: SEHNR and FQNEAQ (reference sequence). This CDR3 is CVLAGTDTQYF. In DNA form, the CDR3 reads TGTGTTCTAGCGGGCACAGATACGCAGTATTTT.

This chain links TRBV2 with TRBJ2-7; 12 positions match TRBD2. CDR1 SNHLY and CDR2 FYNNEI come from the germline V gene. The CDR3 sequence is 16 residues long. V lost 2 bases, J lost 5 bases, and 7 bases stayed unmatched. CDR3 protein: CASSESELAGGNEQYF. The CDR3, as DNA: TGTGCCAGCAGTGAATCGGAACTAGCGGGGGGTAACGAGCAGTACTTC.

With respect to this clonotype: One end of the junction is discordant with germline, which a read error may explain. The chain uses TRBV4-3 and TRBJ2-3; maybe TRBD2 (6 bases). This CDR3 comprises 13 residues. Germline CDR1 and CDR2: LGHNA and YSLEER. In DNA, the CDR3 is TGCGCCAGCAGCCAAGTCGGGGGTCGGGCGCAGTTTTTT. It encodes CASSQVGGRAQFF.

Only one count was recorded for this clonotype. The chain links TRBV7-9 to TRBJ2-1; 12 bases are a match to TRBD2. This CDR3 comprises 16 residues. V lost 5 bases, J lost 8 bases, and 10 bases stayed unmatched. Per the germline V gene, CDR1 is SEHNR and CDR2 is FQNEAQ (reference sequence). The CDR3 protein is CASSQRTSGVDDEQFF. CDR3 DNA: TGTGCCAGCAGCCAGAGGACTAGCGGGGTAGATGATGAGCAGTTCTTC.

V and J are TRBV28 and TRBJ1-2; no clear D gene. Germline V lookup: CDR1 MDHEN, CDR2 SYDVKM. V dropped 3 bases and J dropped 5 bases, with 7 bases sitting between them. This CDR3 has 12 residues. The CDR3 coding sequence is TGTGCCAGCAGTTTGATGCAGTATGGCTACACCTTC. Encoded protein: CASSLMQYGYTF.

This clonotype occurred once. In nucleotides, the CDR3 is TGTGCCACCAGCAGAGATCGGGGGCGGACGAGGAACACCGGGGAGCTGTTTTTT. This sequence encodes CATSRDRGRTRNTGELFF. The chain employs TRBV15 and TRBJ2-2; D possibly uses TRBD1 or TRBD2 (6 bases each). Germline V CDR1 and CDR2: LNHNV, YYDKDF (reference sequence). The CDR3 sequence is 18 residues long. V gave up 0 bases and J gave up 1 base, with 15 bases separating them.

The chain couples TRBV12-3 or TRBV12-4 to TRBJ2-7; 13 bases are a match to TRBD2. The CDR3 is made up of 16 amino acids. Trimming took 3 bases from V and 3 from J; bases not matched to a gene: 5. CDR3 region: CASSLGTSGTFYEQYF. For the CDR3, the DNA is TGTGCCAGCAGTTTGGGGACTAGCGGGACCTTCTACGAGCAGTACTTC.

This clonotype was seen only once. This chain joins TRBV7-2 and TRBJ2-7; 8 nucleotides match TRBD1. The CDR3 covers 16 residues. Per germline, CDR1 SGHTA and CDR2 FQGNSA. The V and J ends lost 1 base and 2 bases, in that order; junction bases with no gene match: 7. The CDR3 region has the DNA TGTGCCAGCAGCTTAGGGCCCAGGGGGCTGCCCTACGAGCAGTACTTC. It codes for CASSLGPRGLPYEQYF. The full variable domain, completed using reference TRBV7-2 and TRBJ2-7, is GAGVSQSPSNKVTEKGKDVELRCDPISGHTALYWYRQSLGQGLEFLIYFQGNSAPDKSGLPSDRFSAERTGGSVSTLTIQRTQQEDSAVYLCASSLGPRGLPYEQYFGPGTRLTVT.

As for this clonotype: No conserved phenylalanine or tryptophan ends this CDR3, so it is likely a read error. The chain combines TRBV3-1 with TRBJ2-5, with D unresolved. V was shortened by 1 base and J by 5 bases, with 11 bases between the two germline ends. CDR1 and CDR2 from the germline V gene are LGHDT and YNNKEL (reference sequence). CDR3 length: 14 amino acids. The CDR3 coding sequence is TGTGCCAGCAGCCAAGGGGCCCCAGCGGAGACCCAGTACTCC. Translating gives CASSQGAPAETQYS.

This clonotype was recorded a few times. This CDR3 is CASSYRQGAYEQYF. CDR3 nucleotides: TGTGCCAGCAGCTACCGACAGGGAGCCTACGAGCAGTACTTC. The chain has TRBV7-2 and TRBJ2-7; 7 positions agree with TRBD1. J gave up 2 bases and V 4 bases, and 5 bases lay outside the gene matches. From germline, CDR1 is SGHTA and CDR2 FQGNSA. The length of the CDR3 is 14 residues.